Below are 29 T cell receptor beta chains sequenced from a single sample in a study of T cells in Graves' hyperthyroidism and ophthalmopathy. RNA transcripts were the template for amplifying TCR beta CDR3 regions. The HTBI primer set drove a first-round RT-PCR of the TCR CDR3. TCRdb recomputed calls from the multiplex PCR reads with MiXCR, one row per CDR3 protein. The sample records about 640,000 distinct CDR3 sequences, roughly 20% being singletons. Specimen: blood. These receptors were taken from a man aged 30 to 39 with Graves' ophthalmopathy.

This clonotype has ten or more counts. The CDR3 coding sequence is TGCAGTGCTAGAGGCGGGGCAGATACGCAGTATTTT. This translates into CSARGGADTQYF. The V call is TRBV20-1, the J call TRBJ2-3; tentatively, D is TRBD2 (6 bases). The CDR3 runs 12 residues. The germline V and J ends were trimmed by 1 base and 4 bases, with 6 bases remaining between them. Per germline, CDR1 DFQATT and CDR2 SNEGSKA (reference sequence).

The chain couples TRBV20-1 to TRBJ2-5, with D tentatively TRBD1 (5 bases). The CDR3 is 15 amino acids. Germline values: CDR1 DFQATT, CDR2 SNEGSKA (reference sequence). The V end lost 6 bases, the J end lost 2 bases, and 19 bases lay between the germline ends. Written as DNA, the CDR3 is TGCAGTGCCCTCACAGGACATGAGGTTCAAGAGACCCAGTACTTC. It translates to CSALTGHEVQETQYF.

This clonotype was detected many times. This chain joins TRBV28 and TRBJ2-1; TRBD1 is a possible D gene (6 bases). The V gene lost 8 bases and the J gene lost 2 bases, with 13 bases spanning the gap. Germline V lookup: CDR1 MDHEN, CDR2 SYDVKM. The CDR3 length is 14 residues. The CDR3 here is CASRMGATYNEQFF. The CDR3 bases are TGTGCCAGCCGTATGGGGGCGACCTACAATGAGCAGTTCTTC.

J is TRBJ2-2 and V is TRBV9, with D possibly being TRBD2 (5 bases). The CDR3 length is 13 residues. CDR1 and CDR2 from the germline V gene are SGDLS and YYNGEE. The germline V and J ends were trimmed by 8 bases and 5 bases, with 13 bases remaining between them. In nucleotides, the CDR3 is TGTGCCAGTCGAGGGCAAATTACCGGGGAGCTGTTTTTT. This sequence encodes CASRGQITGELFF.

This clonotype was detected only a few times. The chain recombines TRBV12-3 or TRBV12-4 with TRBJ1-1; 8 bases are shared with TRBD1. Trimming cost V 3 bases and J 11 bases; bases outside gene matches: 8. The CDR3 sequence is 13 residues long. CDR3 nucleotides: TGTGCCAGCAGTTTTGCGCAACAGGGGGAGGCTTTCTTT. Protein sequence: CASSFAQQGEAFF.

This chain connects TRBV19 to TRBJ1-5; weak D call: TRBD1 (5 bases). CDR1 and CDR2 (germline): LNHDA, SQIVND (reference sequence). This CDR3 is 12 amino acids long. The germline V and J ends were trimmed by 7 bases and 4 bases, with 8 bases remaining between them. As DNA, the CDR3 is TGTGCCAGTACCCCAGGGAATCAGCCCCAGCATTTT. Its translation is CASTPGNQPQHF. Full variable domain (rest looked up from reference TRBV19 and TRBJ1-5): DGGITQSPKYLFRKEGQNVTLSCEQNLNHDAMYWYRQDPGQGLRLIYYSQIVNDFQKGDIAEGYSVSREKKESFPLTVTSAQKNPTAFYLCASTPGNQPQHFGDGTRLSIL.

This clonotype has only a few counts. This chain links TRBV3-1 with TRBJ2-2; 8 bases are shared with TRBD2. The germline CDR1 and CDR2 sequences are LGHDT and YNNKEL (reference sequence). This CDR3 has 17 amino acids. The V and J ends lost 7 bases and 5 bases, in that order; junction bases with no gene match: 15. The CDR3 sequence: CASTPSPSGSGTGELFF. CDR3 DNA sequence: TGTGCCAGCACCCCCTCCCCCAGCGGGAGTGGAACCGGGGAGCTGTTTTTT.

This chain links TRBV4-2 with TRBJ2-7; 7 positions match TRBD2. This CDR3 has 15 amino acids. CDR1 and CDR2 (germline): LGHNA, YNFKEQ. The ends lost 1 base at V and 1 base at J; junction bases unmatched: 4. CDR3 sequence: CASSQGAGDSYEQYF. CDR3 DNA sequence: TGTGCCAGCAGCCAAGGGGCGGGGGATTCCTACGAGCAGTACTTC.

This clonotype was counted a few times. The chain employs TRBV12-3 or TRBV12-4 and TRBJ1-2, with D unclear. The V end was cut by 3 bases, the J end by 6 bases, with 11 bases between. CDR3 length equals 13 residues. The chain's CDR3 is CASSFGEADGYTF. The CDR3 bases are TGTGCCAGCAGTTTTGGTGAGGCGGATGGCTACACCTTC.

As for this clonotype: A much more abundant neighbour one base away suggests this may be a read error. The CDR3 here is CAISLPASGTDTQYF. CDR3 coding DNA: TGTGCCATCAGTCTACCGGCTTCGGGCACAGATACGCAGTATTTT. V gene TRBV12-3 or TRBV12-4 combines with J gene TRBJ2-3; no clear D. The CDR3 has 15 residues.

A word on this clonotype: This may stem from a read error, because a much larger clone lies one nucleotide away. V is TRBV7-9 and J is TRBJ2-5; the D is unclear. Germline values: CDR1 SEHNR, CDR2 FQNEAQ (reference sequence). This CDR3 region has 13 residues. CDR3 nucleotide sequence: TGTGCCAGCAGCTTAGGGGCCCAAGGGACCCAGTACTTC. This codes for CASSLGAQGTQYF.

The rearrangement links TRBV5-5 to TRBJ1-2; D might be TRBD1 (6 bases). The V gene lost 4 bases and the J gene lost 8 bases, with 21 bases spanning the gap. The CDR3 totals 15 residues. CDR1 SGHKS and CDR2 YYEKEE come from the germline V gene (reference sequence). The CDR3 loop reads CASSLTPQGRQGYTF. As DNA, the CDR3 is TGTGCCAGCAGCCTTACCCCACAGGGAAGGCAAGGCTACACCTTC.

In its sample, this clonotype was seen a few times. This sequence joins TRBV2 and TRBJ1-2; 8 bases fit TRBD1. The ends lost 6 bases at V and 8 bases at J; junction bases unmatched: 8. The CDR3 totals 13 residues. CDR1 is SNHLY and CDR2 is FYNNEI in the germline V gene. The CDR3 spells CASSVTGAEGYTF. The CDR3 DNA is TGTGCCAGCAGCGTGACAGGGGCGGAAGGCTACACCTTC.

In this sample, this clonotype turned up a few times. The CDR3 nucleotides read TGTGCCAGCAGCCTGACTAGTACCGGCCGAGAGACCCAGTACTTC. Translation: CASSLTSTGRETQYF. The V and J genes are TRBV7-8 and TRBJ2-5, with D possibly being TRBD2 (6 bases). The CDR3 extends over 15 amino acids. Between the trimmed V and J ends, which lost 5 bases and 4 bases, there was a span of 17 bases. The germline V gene has CDR1 SGHVS and CDR2 FQNEAQ.

J is TRBJ2-3 and V is TRBV9; no definite D call. The CDR3 spans 14 residues. The ends were cut back, 4 bases at V and 5 bases at J, with 14 bases in the middle. Germline values: CDR1 SGDLS, CDR2 YYNGEE. The CDR3 protein is CASSIKGSLDTQYF. CDR3 nucleotide sequence: TGTGCCAGCAGCATTAAGGGTTCGTTAGATACGCAGTATTTT.

This chain connects TRBV20-1 to TRBJ2-5, with D maybe TRBD2 (5 bases). The CDR3 extends over 14 amino acids. Germline-derived CDR1 and CDR2 are DFQATT and SNEGSKA (reference sequence). V was trimmed by 0 bases and J by 3 bases, leaving 11 bases between them. CDR3 sequence reads: CSARDPFGEETQYF. In DNA form, the CDR3 reads TGCAGTGCTAGAGATCCTTTCGGGGAAGAGACCCAGTACTTC.

This clonotype was recorded a few times. The chain uses TRBV4-2 and TRBJ1-1; weak D call: TRBD1 (5 bases). V dropped 0 bases and J dropped 11 bases, with 10 bases sitting between them. The CDR3 is 12 residues long. The germline gives CDR1 LGHNA, CDR2 YNFKEQ. CDR3 bases: TGTGCCAGCAGCCAAGATTCAGGGTACGCTTTCTTT. This gives the protein CASSQDSGYAFF.

This clonotype turned up a few times. The gene calls are TRBV25-1 and TRBJ1-1, with no clear D. CDR3 size: 14 residues. Deletions cut 1 base from V and 4 bases from J, with 10 bases between. CDR1 and CDR2 (germline): MGHDK, SYGVNS. The CDR3 protein is CASSEFGYSTEAFF. The CDR3, as DNA: TGTGCCAGCAGTGAATTTGGGTATAGCACTGAAGCTTTCTTT.

There are a few counts of this clonotype. The CDR3, as DNA: TGTGCCAGCAGCTCCGAATTTAGCGGACAGGGCTGCGAAAAACTGTTTTTT. Residues: CASSSEFSGQGCEKLFF. The chain links TRBV11-1 to TRBJ1-4, with 8 bases lining up with TRBD1. Germline CDR1 is SGHAT and CDR2 is FQDESV (reference sequence). This CDR3 is 17 amino acids long. The trim removed 4 bases at V and 8 bases at J, leaving 15 bases unmatched. Using reference TRBV11-1 and TRBJ1-4 for the parts outside the CDR3, the full variable domain is EAEVAQSPRYKITEKSQAVAFWCDPISGHATLYWYRQILGQGPELLVQFQDESVVDDSQLPKDRFSAERLKGVDSTLKIQPAELGDSAMYLCASSSEFSGQGCEKLFFGSGTQLSVL.

This chain uses TRBV29-1 with TRBJ1-2; perhaps TRBD1 as D (5 bases). The CDR3 covers 11 residues. Trimming removed 7 bases from V and 5 bases from J, with 11 bases in between. Germline V gene data show CDR1 as SQVTM and CDR2 as ANQGSEA. CDR3 nucleotide sequence: TGCAGCGATAGGGACTTATATGGCTACACCTTC. This encodes CSDRDLYGYTF.

The table lists this clonotype with a few counts. This chain links TRBV20-1 with TRBJ2-2; D not resolved. CDR1 is DFQATT and CDR2 is SNEGSKA in the germline V gene (reference sequence). V was clipped by 2 bases and J by 3 bases, with 4 bases between them. This CDR3 comprises 12 residues. DNA for the CDR3: TGCAGTGCTAGACAGTACACCGGGGAGCTGTTTTTT. It codes for CSARQYTGELFF.

This clonotype was recorded many times. The chain combines TRBV7-6 with TRBJ2-7; the D gene is possibly TRBD1 (6 bases). CDR3 length equals 14 residues. V lost 2 bases and J 5 bases, leaving 13 bases between the germline ends. Germline V lookup: CDR1 SGHVS, CDR2 FNYEAQ. The CDR3 nucleotides read TGTGCCAGCAGCTTACGAGACAGGTTAGACGAGCAGTACTTC. Its translation is CASSLRDRLDEQYF.

In this sample, this clonotype turned up many times. The rearrangement joins TRBV2 to TRBJ1-1; D remains ambiguous. Germline-derived CDR1 and CDR2 are SNHLY and FYNNEI. Between the trimmed V and J ends, which lost 4 bases and 0 bases, there was a span of 9 bases. This CDR3 is 14 amino acids long. The CDR3 here is CASSARVMNTEAFF. CDR3 nucleotide sequence: TGTGCCAGCAGTGCTCGCGTTATGAACACTGAAGCTTTCTTT. The complete variable domain, with remaining parts taken from reference TRBV2 and TRBJ1-1, reads EPEVTQTPSHQVTQMGQEVILRCVPISNHLYFYWYRQILGQKVEFLVSFYNNEISEKSEIFDDQFSVERPDGSNFTLKIRSTKLEDSAMYFCASSARVMNTEAFFGQGTRLTVV.

This clonotype has ten or more counts. V gene TRBV4-3 combines with J gene TRBJ2-7; TRBD2 agrees at 15 bases. The CDR3 loop spans 16 amino acids. Germline V gives CDR1 LGHNA, CDR2 YSLEER. V dropped 3 bases and J dropped 5; count of bases not matched to a gene: 5. In DNA, the CDR3 is TGCGCCAGCAGCCATGGGGGACTAGCGGGAGGCGACGAGCAGTACTTC. Its translation is CASSHGGLAGGDEQYF.

CDR3 residues: CAWSVWTDEKLFF. As DNA, the CDR3 is TGTGCCTGGAGTGTCTGGACAGATGAAAAACTGTTTTTT. This chain uses TRBV30 with TRBJ1-4, with D perhaps matching TRBD1 (6 bases). With 0 bases removed from V and 6 bases from J, the gap between germline ends came to 8 bases. The CDR3 covers 13 residues. Germline CDR1 is GTSNPN and CDR2 is SVGIG (reference sequence). The variable domain in full, with the rest retrieved from reference TRBV30 and TRBJ1-4, is SQTIHQWPATLVQPVGSPLSLECTVEGTSNPNLYWYRQAAGRGLQLLFYSVGIGQISSEVPQNLSASRPQDRQFILSSKKLLLSDSGFYLCAWSVWTDEKLFFGSGTQLSVL.

This clonotype was recorded a few times. The rearrangement uses TRBV3-1 and TRBJ2-1, with TRBD2 matching over 15 bases. In germline, CDR1 is LGHDT, CDR2 YNNKEL (reference sequence). Trimming removed 6 bases from V and 9 bases from J; junction bases left unmatched: 6. This CDR3 is built from 15 residues. The CDR3 reads CASRPGLAGGFEQFF. DNA of the CDR3: TGTGCCAGCAGACCGGGACTAGCGGGAGGTTTTGAGCAGTTCTTC.

The V and J genes are TRBV24-1 and TRBJ1-2; D not certain. The germline V and J ends were trimmed by 5 bases and 3 bases, with 12 bases remaining between them. Looked up from germline, CDR1 is KGHDR and CDR2 is SFDVKD. This CDR3 has 14 residues. The CDR3 bases are TGTGCCACCAGTGGGGCGGTCGTGGACTATGGCTACACCTTC. It translates to CATSGAVVDYGYTF.

This clonotype was seen more than once but under ten times. The gene calls are TRBV5-1 and TRBJ2-2; D may match TRBD1 or TRBD2 (6 bases each). Germline V gene data show CDR1 as SGHRS and CDR2 as YFSETQ. CDR3 length: 17 amino acids. V was pared by 1 base and J by 2 bases, with 15 bases between. CDR3 nucleotide sequence: TGCGCCAGCAGCTTGAGAGGCGGCGGGACAAACACCGGGGAGCTGTTTTTT. Protein product: CASSLRGGGTNTGELFF.

The chain combines TRBV20-1 with TRBJ2-3; D uncertain. The CDR3 is made up of 11 amino acids. The germline V gene has CDR1 DFQATT and CDR2 SNEGSKA (reference sequence). Trimming left V 5 bases short and J 5 bases short, with 8 bases between. CDR3: CSARLVDTQYF. In DNA form, the CDR3 reads TGCAGTGCTCGGCTTGTAGATACGCAGTATTTT.